These T cell receptor beta chains were read from a single sample in a study of T cells in Graves' hyperthyroidism and ophthalmopathy. TCRdb passed the multiplex PCR reads through MiXCR, listing each CDR3 protein once. Of around 500,000 distinct CDR3 sequences detected, approximately 23% appear once; the ten largest clones hold around 54%. Sequencing was performed on blood. The receptors were sampled from a woman aged 70 to 79 with Graves' ophthalmopathy. CDR3s include the opening cysteine and the closing phenylalanine or tryptophan. D genes are given only for firm matches. Size is omitted from some rows. Given values are once, few, many or a class for expanded clones.

V	J	size	D	CDR3	DNA
TRBV7-2	TRBJ2-5	many	NA	CASSRGGGGETQYF	TGTGCCAGCAGCCGAGGGGGGGGGGGAGAGACCCAGTACTTC
TRBV12-3/TRBV12-4	TRBJ2-3	many	TRBD1	CASSPRDREFFTQYF	TGTGCCAGCAGTCCCCGGGACAGGGAATTTTTTACGCAGTATTTT
TRBV29-1	TRBJ1-1	NA	NA	CSAFWGMNTEAFF	TGCAGCGCCTTTTGGGGGATGAACACTGAAGCTTTCTTT
TRBV24-1	TRBJ2-3	NA	NA	CATSDPRSPDTQYF	TGTGCCACCAGTGACCCTCGGTCCCCAGATACGCAGTATTTT
TRBV6-2/TRBV6-3	TRBJ2-2	many	TRBD2	CASSFAGGHGGELFF	TGTGCCAGCAGTTTCGCGGGAGGACATGGCGGGGAGCTGTTTTTT
TRBV5-1	TRBJ1-1	few	NA	CASPVMLNTEAFF	TGCGCCAGCCCGGTCATGTTGAACACTGAAGCTTTCTTT
TRBV7-9	TRBJ2-1	few	TRBD2	CASSLVPGTSNNEQFF	TGTGCCAGCAGCTTGGTACCCGGGACTAGTAACAATGAGCAGTTCTTC
TRBV6-1	TRBJ2-2	many	TRBD2	CASGGGGVVYTGELFF	TGTGCCAGCGGGGGGGGAGGAGTGGTTTACACCGGGGAGCTGTTTTTT
TRBV7-2	TRBJ2-1	NA	TRBD2	CASSPRTSVGGEQFF	TGTGCCAGCAGCCCCCGGACTAGCGTTGGGGGTGAGCAGTTCTTC
TRBV6-1	TRBJ1-1	many	NA	CASSWSGDTEAFF	TGTGCCAGCAGTTGGTCCGGGGATACTGAAGCTTTCTTT
TRBV20-1	TRBJ2-1	few	TRBD2	CSARPLRRSGNSYNEQFF	TGCAGTGCTCGGCCCCTAAGGCGGAGCGGGAATTCCTACAATGAGCAGTTCTTC
TRBV25-1	TRBJ1-2	many	TRBD1	CASSDMGTDLVHGYTF	TGTGCCAGCAGTGATATGGGGACAGACCTAGTCCATGGCTACACCTTC
TRBV13	TRBJ2-5	few	NA	CASSLKGGRVETQYF	TGCGCCAGCAGCTTGAAGGGGGGGCGCGTAGAGACCCAGTACTTC
TRBV28	TRBJ2-7	few	NA	CASSKPIHRPAYEQYF	TGTGCCAGCAGTAAGCCGATCCACAGGCCAGCCTACGAGCAGTACTTC
TRBV19	TRBJ1-5	few	NA	CASSLPPGGNQPQHF	TGTGCCAGTAGTCTCCCCCCGGGTGGCAATCAGCCCCAGCATTTT
TRBV7-9	TRBJ1-1	few	NA	CASSLGGHAFF	TGTGCCAGCAGCTTAGGGGGGCATGCTTTCTTT
TRBV28	TRBJ2-3	NA	TRBD1	CASNLIGGSQYF	TGTGCCAGCAACTTGATAGGGGGCTCGCAGTATTTT
TRBV5-6	TRBJ2-5	NA	NA	CASSLVWTDQETQYF	TGTGCCAGCAGCTTGGTCTGGACAGACCAAGAGACCCAGTACTTC
TRBV12-3/TRBV12-4	TRBJ2-5	few	NA	CASSRGGFQETQYF	TGTGCCAGCAGCAGGGGGGGGTTTCAAGAGACCCAGTACTTC
TRBV12-5	TRBJ1-4	few	NA	CASGFGEKLFF	TGTGCTAGTGGATTCGGGGAAAAACTGTTTTTT
TRBV19	TRBJ2-2	few	NA	CASTRTRRDTGELFF	TGTGCCAGTACCCGAACGAGGCGGGACACCGGGGAGCTGTTTTTT
TRBV19	TRBJ1-1	few	NA	CASTSGRTANTEAFF	TGTGCCAGTACCAGTGGGAGGACGGCGAACACTGAAGCTTTCTTT
TRBV6-2/TRBV6-3	TRBJ1-1	NA	TRBD1	CASSFDRGGTEASF	TGTGCCAGCAGTTTTGACAGGGGTGGTACTGAAGCTTCCTTT
TRBV6-2/TRBV6-3	TRBJ2-3	NA	NA	CASSWESLGLSDTQYF	TGTGCCAGCAGTTGGGAGAGCCTGGGGTTGTCAGATACGCAGTATTTT
TRBV19	TRBJ2-1	once	TRBD1	CASSSGQGRHNEQFF	TGTGCCAGTAGTTCGGGACAGGGGCGCCACAATGAACAGTTCTTC
TRBV7-2	TRBJ2-1	many	NA	CASSLRLNNEQFF	TGTGCCAGCAGCTTACGGCTAAACAATGAGCAGTTCTTC
TRBV2	TRBJ2-2	many	TRBD2	CASSPSGITGELFF	TGTGCCAGCAGTCCTAGCGGGATCACCGGGGAGCTGTTTTTT
TRBV7-3	TRBJ2-2	few	TRBD2	CASSLGLAGHTGELFF	TGTGCCAGCAGCTTAGGCCTAGCGGGACACACCGGGGAGCTGTTTTTT
TRBV7-2	TRBJ2-7	few	TRBD2	CASSPGGRTYEQYF	TGTGCCAGCAGCCCCGGGGGGAGGACCTACGAGCAGTACTTC
TRBV18	TRBJ1-1	few	NA	CASSPPVRMNTEAFF	TGTGCCAGCTCACCACCGGTCCGCATGAACACTGAAGCTTTCTTT
TRBV5-1	TRBJ1-1	many	NA	CASSFNKGGHKGTENTEAFF	TGCGCCAGCAGCTTCAACAAAGGTGGTCACAAGGGGACCGAGAACACTGAAGCTTTCTTT
TRBV20-1	TRBJ2-1	NA	NA	CSVLADSFYNEQFF	TGCAGTGTATTAGCGGACAGTTTCTACAATGAGCAGTTCTTC
TRBV24-1	TRBJ2-7	few	TRBD2	CATSEAAGRFEQYF	TGTGCCACCAGTGAGGCCGCCGGGAGGTTCGAGCAGTACTTC
TRBV2	TRBJ2-7	few	NA	CASSEIPPENTQPYEQYF	TGTGCCAGCAGTGAAATCCCACCCGAGAATACACAACCCTACGAGCAGTACTTC
TRBV5-6	TRBJ2-7	NA	NA	CASSLAGRGTEQYF	TGTGCCAGCAGCTTGGCGGGTCGGGGGACCGAGCAGTACTTC
TRBV28	TRBJ2-1	NA	TRBD2	CPSSAPTSADNEQFF	TGTCCCAGCAGTGCCCCGACTAGCGCGGACAATGAGCAGTTCTTC
TRBV19	TRBJ2-7	NA	NA	CASRGDKTYEQYF	TGTGCCAGTAGAGGGGACAAGACCTACGAGCAGTACTTC
TRBV9	TRBJ1-4	NA	TRBD1	CASSAGQGPLEKLFF	TGTGCCAGCAGCGCCGGACAGGGACCACTCGAAAAACTGTTTTTT
TRBV6-2/TRBV6-3	TRBJ2-2	few	NA	CASSGPRGGAGELFF	TGTGCCAGCAGCGGGCCCCGGGGTGGGGCCGGGGAGCTGTTTTTT
TRBV7-8	TRBJ2-3	few	NA	CASRSPGRRPDTQYF	TGTGCCAGCAGATCCCCCGGGCGGAGGCCAGATACGCAGTATTTT
TRBV27	TRBJ2-2	NA	TRBD2	CASSSGRAVGELFF	TGTGCCAGCAGTTCCGGGAGGGCCGTCGGGGAGCTGTTTTTT
TRBV2	TRBJ2-3	NA	NA	CASSTGAGDTQYF	TGTGCCAGCAGTACGGGAGCGGGAGATACGCAGTATTTT
TRBV28	TRBJ2-7	many	TRBD2	CASSFGGRGSYEQYF	TGTGCCAGCAGTTTCGGCGGGAGGGGGAGCTACGAGCAGTACTTC
TRBV27	TRBJ1-3	NA	NA	CASSLGGVDGNTIYF	TGTGCCAGCAGTTTAGGTGGTGTAGACGGAAACACCATATATTTT
TRBV12-3/TRBV12-4	TRBJ1-1	many	NA	CATTRTENTEAFF	TGTGCCACCACCCGGACAGAGAACACTGAAGCTTTCTTT
TRBV20-1	TRBJ2-7	NA	NA	CSALGSSSVYEQYF	TGCAGTGCCCTAGGGTCTAGCAGCGTCTACGAGCAGTACTTC
TRBV5-4	TRBJ2-2	NA	TRBD1	CASRRDRDNTGELFF	TGTGCCAGCAGACGTGACAGGGACAACACCGGGGAGCTGTTTTTT
TRBV30	TRBJ1-6	NA	TRBD1	CAWSGTGDSPLHF	TGTGCCTGGAGCGGCACAGGGGACTCACCCCTCCACTTT
TRBV7-2	TRBJ2-7	few	TRBD2	CASSDLGLAGTSGEQYF	TGTGCCAGCAGCGATTTGGGACTAGCGGGTACCTCTGGCGAGCAGTACTTC
TRBV6-2/TRBV6-3	TRBJ1-6	NA	TRBD1	CASSQGQGHSPLYF	TGTGCCAGCAGTCAAGGACAGGGACATTCACCCCTCTACTTT
TRBV6-1	TRBJ2-7	NA	NA	CASGRTVSYEQYF	TGTGCCAGCGGGAGGACGGTCTCCTACGAGCAGTACTTC
TRBV6-1	TRBJ1-5	NA	NA	CASRLAEDQPQHF	TGTGCCAGCAGGTTGGCCGAAGATCAGCCCCAGCATTTT
TRBV2	TRBJ1-2	many	NA	CASSRRDTDYGYTF	TGTGCCAGCAGTAGGCGGGACACAGACTATGGCTACACCTTC
TRBV7-2	TRBJ2-5	few	TRBD2	CASSEGLAVETQYF	TGTGCCAGCAGCGAGGGACTAGCGGTCGAGACCCAGTACTTC
TRBV24-1	TRBJ2-1	NA	TRBD1	CATSDRDRGYNEQFF	TGTGCCACCAGTGATCGGGACAGGGGTTACAATGAGCAGTTCTTC
TRBV10-2	TRBJ2-1	NA	NA	CASTPLSSYNEQFF	TGCGCCAGCACTCCATTAAGCTCCTACAATGAGCAGTTCTTC
TRBV24-1	TRBJ2-3	few	NA	CATRDWADTQYF	TGTGCCACCAGAGATTGGGCAGATACGCAGTATTTT
TRBV27	TRBJ2-2	NA	TRBD2	CASSLAGGPPGELFF	TGTGCCAGCAGCCTAGCGGGAGGGCCCCCCGGGGAGCTGTTTTTT
TRBV19	TRBJ2-3	NA	TRBD2	CASSTPTSGPTDTQYF	TGTGCCAGTAGTACCCCGACTAGCGGCCCCACAGATACGCAGTATTTT